This entry lists 5 T cell receptor beta chains sequenced from one sample in a study of blood T cell repertoires in COVID-19. Sequenced by immunoSEQ multiplex PCR; TCRdb stores in-frame clones only, minus some. The table has fewer than 500,000 clones, roughly nine tenths seen once; the top ten hold 0.95% to 1.2%. The sample taken for sequencing was PBMCs or T cells enriched from blood (not recorded which). These receptors came from a man aged 25-40 years who had recovered from COVID-19.

The table lists this clone with a count of one. The CDR3 protein is CASSPGQGYSPLHF. The CDR3 DNA follows: TGTGCCAGCAGTCCGGGACAGGGGTATTCACCCCTCCACTTT. The rearrangement uses TRBV2 and TRBJ1-6; TRBD1 matches 10 bases. CDR1 SNHLY and CDR2 FYNNEI come from the germline V gene. J gave up 8 bases and V 5 bases, and 3 bases lay outside the gene matches. There are 14 residues in the CDR3.

This clone has just one count. The V and J genes are TRBV2 and TRBJ2-1, with 7 bases that match TRBD2. This CDR3 contains 13 residues. CDR1 is SNHLY, CDR2 FYNNEI, per germline. Trimming removed 7 bases from V and 7 bases from J; junction bases left unmatched: 7. The CDR3 spells CASNGLGRNEQFF. DNA of the CDR3: TGTGCCAGCAACGGACTAGGCAGGAATGAGCAGTTCTTC.

The rearrangement uses TRBV3-1 (or the pseudogene TRBV3-2) and TRBJ2-5; D is ambiguous. The CDR3 covers 15 residues. Germline V CDR1 and CDR2: LGHDT, YNNKEL (reference sequence). V lost 0 bases, J lost 7 bases, and 15 bases lay in between. Here the CDR3 DNA reads TGTGCCAGCAGCCAAGATCGAGGTGGCATTGGGACCCAGTACTTC. Translated, it gives CASSQDRGGIGTQYF.

The chain is built from TRBV2 and TRBJ2-5; 7 bases are a match to TRBD1. Germline values: CDR1 SNHLY, CDR2 FYNNEI. The junction had 17 bases not matched to a gene; V was cut back by 6 bases and J by 1 base. The length of the CDR3 is 18 residues. CDR3 DNA sequence: TGTGCCAGCAGAACCACCCCCCCGGGACAGATTTCCCAAGAGACCCAGTACTTC. Its protein is CASRTTPPGQISQETQYF.

CDR3 loop: CASSQVRGVYNEQYF. In nucleotides, the CDR3 is TGTGCCAGCAGCCAAGTTCGGGGGGTGTATAACGAGCAGTACTTC. The rearrangement links TRBV3-1 (or the pseudogene TRBV3-2) to TRBJ2-7; TRBD2 matches 7 bases. Unmatched junction bases numbered 8, after V lost 1 base and J lost 5 bases. This CDR3 spans 15 amino acids. Germline CDR1 LGHDT, CDR2 YNNKEL (reference sequence).